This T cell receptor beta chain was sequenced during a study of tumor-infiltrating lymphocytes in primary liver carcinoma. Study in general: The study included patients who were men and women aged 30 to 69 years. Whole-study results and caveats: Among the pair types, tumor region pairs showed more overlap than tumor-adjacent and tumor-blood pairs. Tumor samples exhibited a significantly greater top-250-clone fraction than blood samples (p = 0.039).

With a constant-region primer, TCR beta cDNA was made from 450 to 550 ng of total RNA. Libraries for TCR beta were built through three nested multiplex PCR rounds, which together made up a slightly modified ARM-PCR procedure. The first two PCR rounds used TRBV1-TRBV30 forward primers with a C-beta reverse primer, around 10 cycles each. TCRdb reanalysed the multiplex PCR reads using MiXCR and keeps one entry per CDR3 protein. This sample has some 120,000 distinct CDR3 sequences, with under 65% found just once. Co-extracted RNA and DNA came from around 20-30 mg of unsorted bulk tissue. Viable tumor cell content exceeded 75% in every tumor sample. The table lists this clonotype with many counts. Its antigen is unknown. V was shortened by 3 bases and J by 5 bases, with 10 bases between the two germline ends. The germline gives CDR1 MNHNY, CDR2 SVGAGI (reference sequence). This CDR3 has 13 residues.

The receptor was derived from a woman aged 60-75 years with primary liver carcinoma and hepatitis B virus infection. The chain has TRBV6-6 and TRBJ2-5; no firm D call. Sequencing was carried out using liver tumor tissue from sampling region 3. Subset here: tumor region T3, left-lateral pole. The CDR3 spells CASSYRVGETQYF. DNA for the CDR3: TGTGCCAGCAGTTATCGAGTAGGGGAGACCCAGTACTTC.